This paragraph reports one T cell receptor (beta chain). As yet, its antigen is unknown. Unrecorded immune exposure was likely among donors, who were nominally healthy when sampled. The CDR3 is 12 residues long. Germline CDR1 is SGHDT and CDR2 is YYEEEE. V trimming: 3 bases; J trimming: 8 bases; junction bases outside the gene matches: 4. The sample comes from a study of cytomegalovirus exposure and HLA in healthy donors. Study results and caveats: In a later analysis, the majority of CMV-associated beta chains seemingly showed HLA restriction. Most subjects had HLA-A and HLA-B alleles reportedly predicted accurately by TCR beta sequences. Prior analysis indicated that the majority of TCR beta V segments exhibited productivity approximately 90% or approximately 30% of the time.

Use of 60 Vbeta and 13 Jbeta primers characterized the PCR. This table comes from immunoSEQ multiplex PCR, and its TCRdb copy is limited to in-frame clones, with some not included. The sample holds some 150,000 clones, more than 60% seen once. The chain links TRBV5-6 to TRBJ1-2, with 7 bases fitting TRBD1. The source is a man in his forties in good health and CMV-seronegative. The sequencing sample was made of PBMCs. CDR3 residues: CASSSTGRGYTF. The CDR3 DNA reads TGTGCCAGCAGCTCGACAGGGCGAGGCTACACCTTC.